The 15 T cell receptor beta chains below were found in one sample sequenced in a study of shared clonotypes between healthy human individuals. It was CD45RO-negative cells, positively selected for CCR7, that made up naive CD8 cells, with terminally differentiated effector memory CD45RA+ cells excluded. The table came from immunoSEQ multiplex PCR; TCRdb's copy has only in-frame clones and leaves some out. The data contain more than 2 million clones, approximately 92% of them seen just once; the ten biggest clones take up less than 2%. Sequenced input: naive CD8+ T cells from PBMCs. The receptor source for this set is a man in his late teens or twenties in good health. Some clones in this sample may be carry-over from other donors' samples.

CDR3 sequence reads: CASGDTSNTGELFF. The CDR3, as DNA: TGTGCCAGTGGGGACACTTCGAACACCGGGGAGCTGTTTTTT. The chain combines TRBV19 with TRBJ2-2; D may be TRBD1 (6 bases). This CDR3 is built from 14 residues. V shed 8 bases and J shed 0 bases, with 10 bases lying between them. The V gene's germline CDR1 is LNHDA and CDR2 SQIVND (reference sequence).

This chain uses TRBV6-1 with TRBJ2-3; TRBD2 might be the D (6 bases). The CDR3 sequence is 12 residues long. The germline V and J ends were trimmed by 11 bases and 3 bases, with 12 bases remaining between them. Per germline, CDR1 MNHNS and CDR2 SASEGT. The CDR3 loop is CASWSGTDTQYF. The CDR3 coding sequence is TGTGCCTCGTGGAGCGGGACAGATACGCAGTATTTT.

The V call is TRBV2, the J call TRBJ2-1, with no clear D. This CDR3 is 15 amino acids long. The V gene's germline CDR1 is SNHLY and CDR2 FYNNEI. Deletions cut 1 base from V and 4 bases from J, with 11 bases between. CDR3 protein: CASSEDGSRYNEQFF. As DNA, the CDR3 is TGTGCCAGCAGTGAAGACGGTAGCCGTTACAATGAGCAGTTCTTC.

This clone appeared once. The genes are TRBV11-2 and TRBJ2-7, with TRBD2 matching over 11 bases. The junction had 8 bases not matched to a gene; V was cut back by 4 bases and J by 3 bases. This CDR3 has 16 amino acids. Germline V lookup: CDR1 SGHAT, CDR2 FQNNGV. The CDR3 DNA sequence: TGTGCCAGCAGCTCCACACGACTAGCGGGAAGCTACGAGCAGTACTTC. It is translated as CASSSTRLAGSYEQYF.

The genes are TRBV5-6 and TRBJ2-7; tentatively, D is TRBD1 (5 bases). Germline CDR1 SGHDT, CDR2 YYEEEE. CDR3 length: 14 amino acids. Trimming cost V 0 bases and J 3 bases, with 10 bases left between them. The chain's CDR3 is CASSLEGQSYEQYF. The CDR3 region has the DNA TGTGCCAGCAGCTTGGAAGGACAAAGCTACGAGCAGTACTTC. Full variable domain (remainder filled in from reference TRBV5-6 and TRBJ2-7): DAGVTQSPTHLIKTRGQQVTLRCSPKSGHDTVSWYQQALGQGPQFIFQYYEEEERQRGNFPDRFSGHQFPNYSSELNVNALLLGDSALYLCASSLEGQSYEQYFGPGTRLTVT.

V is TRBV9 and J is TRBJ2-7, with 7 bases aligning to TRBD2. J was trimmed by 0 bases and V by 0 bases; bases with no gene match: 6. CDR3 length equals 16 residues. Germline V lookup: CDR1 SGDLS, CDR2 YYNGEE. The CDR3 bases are TGTGCCAGCAGCGTAGGGAGCGGGACTGGCTCCTACGAGCAGTACTTC. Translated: CASSVGSGTGSYEQYF.

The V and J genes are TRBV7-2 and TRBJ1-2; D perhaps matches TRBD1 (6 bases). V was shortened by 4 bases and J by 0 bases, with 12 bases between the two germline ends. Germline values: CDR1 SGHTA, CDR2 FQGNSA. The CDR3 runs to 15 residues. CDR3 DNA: TGTGCCAGCAGCTCGGGGGGCGAAACTAACTATGGCTACACCTTC. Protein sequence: CASSSGGETNYGYTF.

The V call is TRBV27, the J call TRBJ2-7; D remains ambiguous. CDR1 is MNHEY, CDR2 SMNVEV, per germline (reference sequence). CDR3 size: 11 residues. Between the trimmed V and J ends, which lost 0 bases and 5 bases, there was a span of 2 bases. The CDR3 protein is CASSLSNEQYF. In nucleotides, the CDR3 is TGTGCCAGCAGTTTATCGAACGAGCAGTACTTC.

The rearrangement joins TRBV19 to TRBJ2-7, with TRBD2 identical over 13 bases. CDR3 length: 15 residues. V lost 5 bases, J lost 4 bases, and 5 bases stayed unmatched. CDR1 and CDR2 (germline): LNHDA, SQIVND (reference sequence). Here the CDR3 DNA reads TGTGCCAGTAGTGCCGGGACTAGCGGGACATACGAGCAGTACTTC. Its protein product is CASSAGTSGTYEQYF.

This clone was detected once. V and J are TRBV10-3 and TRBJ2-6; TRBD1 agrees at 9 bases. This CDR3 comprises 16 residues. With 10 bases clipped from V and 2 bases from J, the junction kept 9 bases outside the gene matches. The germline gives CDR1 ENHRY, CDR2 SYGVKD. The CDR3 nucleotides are TGTGCCACGGTGGACAGGGGTACTGCTGGGGCCAACGTCCTGACTTTC. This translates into CATVDRGTAGANVLTF.

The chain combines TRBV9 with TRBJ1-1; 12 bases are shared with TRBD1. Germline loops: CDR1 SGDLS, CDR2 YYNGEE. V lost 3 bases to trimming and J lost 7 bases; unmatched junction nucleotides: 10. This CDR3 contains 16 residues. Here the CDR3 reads CASSGRDRGLDGEAFF. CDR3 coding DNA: TGTGCCAGCAGCGGCCGGGACAGGGGGCTAGATGGTGAAGCTTTCTTT.

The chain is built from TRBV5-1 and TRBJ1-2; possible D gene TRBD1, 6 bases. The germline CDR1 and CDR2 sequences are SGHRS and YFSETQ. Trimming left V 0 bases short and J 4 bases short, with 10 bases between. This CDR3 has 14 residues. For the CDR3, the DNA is TGCGCCAGCAGCTTGGAGGTGGGGGCCTATGGCTACACCTTC. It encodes CASSLEVGAYGYTF. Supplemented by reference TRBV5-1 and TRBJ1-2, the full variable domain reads KAGVTQTPRYLIKTRGQQVTLSCSPISGHRSVSWYQQTPGQGLQFLFEYFSETQRNKGNFPGRFSGRQFSNSRSEMNVSTLELGDSALYLCASSLEVGAYGYTFGSGTRLTVV.

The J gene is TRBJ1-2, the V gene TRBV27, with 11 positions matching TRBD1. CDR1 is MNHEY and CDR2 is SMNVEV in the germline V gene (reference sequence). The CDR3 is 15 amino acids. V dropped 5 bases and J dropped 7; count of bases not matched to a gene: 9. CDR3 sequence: CASSPGTGGKGGYTF. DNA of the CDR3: TGTGCCAGCAGTCCCGGGACAGGGGGGAAGGGTGGCTACACCTTC.

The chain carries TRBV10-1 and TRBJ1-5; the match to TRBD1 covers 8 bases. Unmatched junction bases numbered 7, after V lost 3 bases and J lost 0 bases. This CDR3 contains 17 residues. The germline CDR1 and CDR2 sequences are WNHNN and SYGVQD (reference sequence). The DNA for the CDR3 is TGCGCCAGCAGTGATTCCGGGACAGGATCTAGCAATCAGCCCCAGCATTTT. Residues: CASSDSGTGSSNQPQHF.

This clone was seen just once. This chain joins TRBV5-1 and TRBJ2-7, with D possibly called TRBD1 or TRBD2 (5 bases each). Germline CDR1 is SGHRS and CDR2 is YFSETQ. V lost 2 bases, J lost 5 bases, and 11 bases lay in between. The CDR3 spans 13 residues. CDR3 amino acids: CASSFRDADEQYF. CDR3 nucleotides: TGCGCCAGCAGCTTCCGGGACGCAGACGAGCAGTACTTC. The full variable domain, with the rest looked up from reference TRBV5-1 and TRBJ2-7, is KAGVTQTPRYLIKTRGQQVTLSCSPISGHRSVSWYQQTPGQGLQFLFEYFSETQRNKGNFPGRFSGRQFSNSRSEMNVSTLELGDSALYLCASSFRDADEQYFGPGTRLTVT.